This T cell receptor (beta chain) derives from a study of blood T cell repertoires in COVID-19. The CDR3 has 18 amino acids. Germline CDR1 and CDR2: MGHRA and YSYEKL. The J segment lost 1 base and the V segment lost 4 bases, leaving 13 bases of the junction unmatched. The protocol was immunoSEQ multiplex PCR, while the TCRdb copy is restricted to in-frame clones and leaves out a portion. The data contain roughly 260,000 clones, roughly 90% of them seen just once; the ten biggest clones take up 2% to 3%. Sequencing was done on a sample of PBMCs or T cells enriched from blood (not recorded which). This receptor was taken from a woman in her twenties or thirties with acute COVID-19. The rearrangement uses TRBV4-1 and TRBJ1-5; 7 positions match TRBD1. CDR3 loop: CASSPQSTGLPSNQPQHF. CDR3 nucleotide sequence: TGCGCCAGCAGCCCCCAATCGACAGGGCTTCCAAGCAATCAGCCCCAGCATTTT.